This TCR beta chain was retrieved from a study of blood T cells in healthy people across ages. This CDR3 spans 14 amino acids. CDR1 MNHNS and CDR2 SASEGT come from the germline V gene. V was clipped by 4 bases and J by 2 bases, with 11 bases between them. Through a sample-barcoded 5' primer and a J-beta primer mix, a second PCR was run for roughly 7 to 11 cycles. MiXCR, applied by TCRdb to the 5' RACE reads, yields one record per CDR3 protein. The sample shows 1.5 million or so distinct CDR3 sequences, around 42% of them seen only once. Material: blood. The clonotype comes from a woman between 18 and 29 years old in good health. This sequence joins TRBV6-1 and TRBJ2-5; maybe TRBD1 (5 bases). CDR3 region: CASSVDPGQETQYF. In DNA, the CDR3 is TGTGCCAGCAGTGTAGATCCAGGGCAAGAGACCCAGTACTTC.